The source of this T cell receptor beta chain is a study of blood T cell repertoires in COVID-19. Study at large: T cells, B-cell-depleted T cells, or PBMCs provided the cDNA or gDNA that served as material.

Methods used by the authors: Nucleated cell number was recorded as an estimate derived from reference gene primer amplification. Profiling relied on immunoSEQ multiplex PCR, and the TCRdb table lists in-frame clones only, not all of them. The V and J calls and clone size are taken from that table; D and trimming were inferred from the DNA. The sample includes hundreds of thousands of clones, about nine tenths of them seen just once. Germline CDR1 reads KGHDR; CDR2 reads SFDVKD. This CDR3 has 15 residues. Trimming shortened V by 5 bases and J by 4 bases, and 16 bases separated the two germline ends. V gene TRBV24-1 combines with J gene TRBJ1-1; D unresolved. The receptor was derived from a woman in her twenties or thirties with active or convalescent COVID-19. The sequenced sample consisted of peripheral blood. CDR3 loop: CATSGTREGRTEAFF. The DNA of the CDR3 is TGTGCCACCAGTGGTACCCGAGAGGGCCGCACTGAAGCTTTCTTT.